A single sample is the source of the 26 T cell receptor beta chains below, sequenced in a study of Graves' ophthalmopathy and Graves' hyperthyroidism. The authors amplified TCR beta CDR3 regions, and they did so from RNA transcripts for repertoire sequencing. First-round RT-PCR used HTBI primers; second-round multiplex PCR followed. One entry per CDR3 protein, called by TCRdb with MiXCR from the multiplex PCR reads. The sample contains some 380,000 distinct CDR3 sequences, roughly 15% of which appear only once. Material for sequencing was peripheral blood. The receptors shown here come from a woman younger than 30 with stable Graves' hyperthyroidism.

This clonotype came up many times. V gene TRBV4-1 combines with J gene TRBJ1-2; D is uncertain. Looked up from germline, CDR1 is MGHRA and CDR2 is YSYEKL. The CDR3 runs to 16 residues. V lost 2 bases and J lost 2, with 15 bases in between. In DNA, the CDR3 is TGCGCCAGCAGCCAAACCGAAGATAGGGTCAACTATGGCTACACCTTC. It specifies CASSQTEDRVNYGYTF.

The chain uses TRBV28 and TRBJ2-5, with 10 bases lining up with TRBD1. V lost 6 bases and J lost 2; bases outside the gene matches: 9. Germline V gives CDR1 MDHEN, CDR2 SYDVKM. This CDR3 spans 16 amino acids. The CDR3 loop reads CASSSGDRGKQETQYF. For the CDR3, the DNA is TGTGCCAGCAGCTCTGGGGACAGGGGAAAACAAGAGACCCAGTACTTC.

Ten or more counts support this clonotype. This chain joins TRBV5-1 and TRBJ1-1; D unresolved. CDR3 length equals 14 residues. Trimming stripped 4 bases from V and 1 base from J, with 11 bases between. The germline gives CDR1 SGHRS, CDR2 YFSETQ. The CDR3 here is CASSIRTGNTEAFF. The CDR3 coding sequence is TGCGCCAGCAGCATACGGACGGGGAACACTGAAGCTTTCTTT.

Many counts were recorded for this clonotype. The chain carries TRBV24-1 and TRBJ2-7, with TRBD2 as a possible D gene (5 bases). V lost 4 bases, J lost 3 bases, and 9 bases lay in between. The CDR3 contains 13 residues. Germline CDR1 and CDR2: KGHDR and SFDVKD. CDR3 region: CATSEFGGYEQYF. Here the CDR3 DNA reads TGTGCCACCAGTGAGTTCGGAGGCTACGAGCAGTACTTC.

The chain joins TRBV7-8 to TRBJ2-5; D tentatively fits TRBD1 or TRBD2 (5 bases each). Germline V lookup: CDR1 SGHVS, CDR2 FQNEAQ. The CDR3 is 14 residues long. Deletions cut 5 bases from V and 5 bases from J, with 15 bases between. This chain's CDR3 is CASSPPGKGETQYF. The DNA of the CDR3 is TGTGCCAGCAGCCCACCCGGGAAGGGGGAGACCCAGTACTTC.

This clonotype was counted between two and nine times. The chain couples TRBV18 to TRBJ1-2; D perhaps matches TRBD1 (5 bases). Deletions cut 1 base from V and 6 bases from J, with 24 bases between. The CDR3 sequence is 18 residues long. Germline lookup yields CDR1 KGHSH and CDR2 LQKENI. CDR3 sequence reads: CASSPLQGVGASSDGYTF. The CDR3 DNA reads as TGTGCCAGCTCACCACTACAAGGGGTCGGGGCCTCATCCGATGGCTACACCTTC.

The chain joins TRBV11-2 to TRBJ2-2, with D perhaps given as TRBD1 or TRBD2 (5 bases each). CDR1 is SGHAT and CDR2 is FQNNGV in the germline V gene. This CDR3 contains 15 residues. The V end was cut by 3 bases, the J end by 4 bases, with 12 bases between. Here the CDR3 reads CASSFGTVATGELFF. Here the CDR3 DNA reads TGTGCCAGCAGCTTCGGGACCGTGGCCACCGGGGAGCTGTTTTTT.

This clonotype was observed at least ten times. A much larger clone differs by one base, so this may be a read error. The rearrangement links TRBV12-3 or TRBV12-4 to TRBJ2-7, with D uncertain. V lost 1 base, J lost 2 bases, and 6 bases lay in between. CDR3 size: 13 residues. CDR3 DNA: TGTGCCAGCAGTTTAGGCAGACCCTACGAGCAGTACTTC. Amino acid sequence: CASSLGRPYEQYF.

This clonotype was picked up many times. The chain is built from TRBV15 and TRBJ1-1, with D possibly being TRBD1 (6 bases). The CDR3 runs to 15 residues. V shed 1 base and J shed 1 base, with 10 bases lying between them. Germline CDR1 is LNHNV and CDR2 is YYDKDF (reference sequence). The CDR3 is CATSRVDRSNTEAFF. CDR3 coding DNA: TGTGCCACCAGCAGAGTCGACAGGTCGAACACTGAAGCTTTCTTT.

The table lists this clonotype with many counts. The J gene is TRBJ1-1, the V gene TRBV10-2; no clear D. The CDR3 spans 13 residues. The germline V gene encodes CDR1 WSHSY and CDR2 SAAADI. With 0 bases removed from V and 4 bases from J, the gap between germline ends came to 6 bases. The CDR3: CASSESAGTEAFF. DNA for the CDR3: TGCGCCAGCAGTGAGTCGGCAGGCACTGAAGCTTTCTTT.

Ten or more counts support this clonotype. V gene TRBV6-2 or TRBV6-3 combines with J gene TRBJ1-1; D remains ambiguous. Germline V gives CDR1 MNHEY, CDR2 SVGEGT. V was pared by 5 bases and J by 11 bases, with 15 bases between. This CDR3 has 12 residues. Written as DNA, the CDR3 is TGTGCCAGCAGTACCAGGACGGTTTGGGCTTTCTTT. Its translation is CASSTRTVWAFF.

Points on this clonotype: This could be a read error, since a much larger clone is one nucleotide away. The J gene is TRBJ1-1, the V gene TRBV2; D ambiguous. The CDR3 runs 17 residues. Germline CDR1 is SNHLY and CDR2 is FYNNEI. CDR3 nucleotides: TGTGCCAGCAGTGGGTTGATTCACGGTCGACTGAACGCTGAAGCTTTCTTT. This translates into CASSGLIHGRLNAEAFF. Using reference TRBV2 and TRBJ1-1 for the parts outside the CDR3, the full variable domain is EPEVTQTPSHQVTQMGQEVILRCVPISNHLYFYWYRQILGQKVEFLVSFYNNEISEKSEIFDDQFSVERPDGSNFTLKIRSTKLEDSAMYFCASSGLIHGRLNAEAFFGQGTRLTVV.

This clonotype was seen a handful of times. The chain uses TRBV5-1 and TRBJ2-2; TRBD2 agrees at 7 bases. Germline V gene lookup returns CDR1 SGHRS and CDR2 YFSETQ. CDR3 length: 16 amino acids. Trimming removed 1 base from V and 1 base from J; junction bases left unmatched: 4. Here the CDR3 DNA reads TGCGCCAGCAGCTTGCTAGCGGTTAAGAACACCGGGGAGCTGTTTTTT. This gives the protein CASSLLAVKNTGELFF.

This clonotype was observed many times. The chain links TRBV7-2 to TRBJ2-5, with TRBD2 identical over 13 bases. The CDR3 spans 16 residues. The V segment lost 0 bases and the J segment 5 bases; nucleotides outside the gene matches: 3. The germline gives CDR1 SGHTA, CDR2 FQGNSA. The CDR3 coding sequence is TGTGCCAGCAGCTTAGCACTAGCGGGGGGGCGTGAGACCCAGTACTTC. This sequence encodes CASSLALAGGRETQYF.

V gene TRBV11-2 combines with J gene TRBJ2-5; 13 positions match TRBD2. Germline assignment: CDR1 SGHAT and CDR2 FQNNGV. The CDR3 length is 17 residues. Trimming at V came to 5 bases and at J to 0 bases, leaving 6 bases not matched to a gene. The CDR3 is CASSRTSGGTYQETQYF. The CDR3 nucleotides read TGTGCCAGCAGCCGGACTAGCGGGGGCACGTACCAAGAGACCCAGTACTTC.

This rearrangement joins TRBV5-1 to TRBJ1-1, with TRBD1 matching 7 bases. The J segment lost 4 bases and the V segment lost 8 bases, leaving 8 bases of the junction unmatched. In germline, CDR1 is SGHRS, CDR2 YFSETQ. This CDR3 region has 13 residues. CDR3 region: CASKQGTSTEAFF. The CDR3 bases are TGCGCCAGTAAACAGGGGACAAGCACTGAAGCTTTCTTT. The full variable domain, in which reference TRBV5-1 and TRBJ1-1 provide the parts outside the CDR3, is KAGVTQTPRYLIKTRGQQVTLSCSPISGHRSVSWYQQTPGQGLQFLFEYFSETQRNKGNFPGRFSGRQFSNSRSEMNVSTLELGDSALYLCASKQGTSTEAFFGQGTRLTVV.

This clonotype has ten or more counts. The chain is built from TRBV12-3 or TRBV12-4 and TRBJ2-2, with 11 positions matching TRBD1. The CDR3 contains 16 residues. V lost 6 bases and J lost 7; bases outside the gene matches: 10. In nucleotides, the CDR3 is TGTGCCAGCAGGAAAACCCCCGGGACAGGGGGCGGGGAGCTGTTTTTT. This gives the protein CASRKTPGTGGGELFF.

This clonotype was counted many times. The rearrangement joins TRBV24-1 to TRBJ1-5; D uncertain. The CDR3 covers 14 residues. Germline V gives CDR1 KGHDR, CDR2 SFDVKD. The V end was cut by 2 bases, the J end by 6 bases, with 10 bases between. In nucleotides, the CDR3 is TGTGCCACCAGTGATTCTGGGGATAGTCAGCCCCAGCATTTT. Translated: CATSDSGDSQPQHF.

Ten or more counts support this clonotype. The V and J genes are TRBV12-3 or TRBV12-4 and TRBJ2-5; D is possibly TRBD1 (6 bases). V lost 6 bases and J lost 2, with 13 bases in between. CDR3 length equals 14 residues. CDR3 residues: CASRIRGFQETQYF. The CDR3 nucleotides are TGTGCCAGCAGGATTAGGGGGTTTCAAGAGACCCAGTACTTC.

With respect to this clonotype: One base away lies a much larger clone, so this may be a sequencing read error. The conserved phenylalanine or tryptophan normally closing the CDR3 is absent here, so this likely arose from a read error. J is TRBJ1-5 and V is TRBV7-6, with D hard to call. CDR1 is SGHVS, CDR2 FNYEAQ, per germline. The CDR3 runs to 13 residues. V lost 0 bases to trimming and J lost 10 bases, with 10 bases between them. The CDR3 loop reads CASSLAGRAPQHL. CDR3 nucleotide sequence: TGTGCCAGCAGCTTAGCGGGCCGGGCTCCCCAGCATCTT.

This clonotype was counted at least ten times. This sequence may be a read error, since a much larger clone differs from it by one base. This chain uses TRBV15 with TRBJ1-6; unclear D gene. The length of the CDR3 is 15 residues. Germline V gene sequence: CDR1 LNHNV, CDR2 YYDKDF (reference sequence). This CDR3 is CATSRAGTLVSHLHF. CDR3 nucleotides: TGTGCCACCAGCAGAGCGGGTACCTTGGTTTCACACCTCCACTTT.

This clonotype showed up just a few times. This chain links TRBV4-1 with TRBJ1-2; 7 nucleotides match TRBD1. Germline V gene lookup returns CDR1 MGHRA and CDR2 YSYEKL. Trimming cost V 0 bases and J 9 bases; bases outside gene matches: 7. The CDR3 is made up of 14 amino acids. CDR3 residues: CASSQDLGGRRYTF. CDR3 DNA sequence: TGCGCCAGCAGCCAAGATCTAGGGGGCAGGCGCTACACCTTC.

This clonotype was found many times. The chain joins TRBV7-8 to TRBJ2-7; TRBD2 agrees at 7 bases. The CDR3 covers 15 residues. V lost 5 bases and J lost 6; bases outside the gene matches: 13. CDR1 and CDR2 (germline): SGHVS, FQNEAQ. The CDR3 bases are TGTGCCAGCAGCCTAAAGCGGGGTGAAAGGGGCGAGCAGTACTTC. It codes for CASSLKRGERGEQYF.

The chain combines TRBV2 with TRBJ2-5; the D gene is possibly TRBD1 (5 bases). V was cut by 7 bases and J by 4 bases, with 13 bases left in between. The CDR3 covers 13 residues. Germline loops: CDR1 SNHLY, CDR2 FYNNEI. The CDR3 region is CASKDSSGETQYF. The DNA of the CDR3 is TGTGCCAGCAAAGACAGTTCCGGAGAGACCCAGTACTTC.

This clonotype was seen repeatedly, ten times or more. V usage is TRBV12-3 or TRBV12-4 and J usage is TRBJ1-1; TRBD1 aligns across 8 bases. J gave up 3 bases and V 2 bases, and 8 bases lay outside the gene matches. The CDR3 runs to 16 residues. Written as DNA, the CDR3 is TGTGCCAGCAGTTTATTGCCAGGGGGCGGCTACACTGAAGCTTTCTTT. Translation: CASSLLPGGGYTEAFF.

This clonotype was observed a handful of times. V gene TRBV3-1 combines with J gene TRBJ2-7; 7 nucleotides match TRBD1. J lost 5 bases, V lost 0 bases, and 7 bases had no gene match. From germline, CDR1 is LGHDT and CDR2 YNNKEL (reference sequence). The CDR3 runs to 15 residues. The DNA for the CDR3 is TGTGCCAGCAGCCAAGACTTTACAGGGGTCAACGAGCAGTACTTC. Its protein is CASSQDFTGVNEQYF.